This TCR beta chain was recovered during a study of T cells in Graves' hyperthyroidism and ophthalmopathy. Researchers amplified the TCR beta CDR3 regions from RNA transcripts. The HTBI set primed first-round TCR CDR3 RT-PCR. TCRdb passed the multiplex PCR reads through MiXCR, listing each CDR3 protein once. The sample gives more than 550,000 distinct CDR3 sequences, approximately 18% of which show up once; about a sixth is in the top ten. Germline V gene sequence: CDR1 DFQATT, CDR2 SNEGSKA (reference sequence). This CDR3 is built from 14 residues. The V segment lost 3 bases and the J segment 3 bases; nucleotides outside the gene matches: 6. Overall study findings and caveats: Blood samples included most of the expanded thyroid clonotypes exceeding 0.001.

Lactation, pregnancy, other autoimmune disease or uncontrolled infection led to exclusion of patients. Fresh peripheral blood, roughly 9.6 ml, was the source of the PBMCs. For this clonotype: Its antigen is not identified.

The source material was blood. This clonotype was sampled from a woman in her fifties or sixties with Graves' hyperthyroidism that later progressed to Graves' ophthalmopathy. V is TRBV20-1 and J is TRBJ1-2, with TRBD1 matching 8 bases. CDR3 in DNA: TGCAGTGCTAGGCGGACAGGGTTAGACTATGGCTACACCTTC. This sequence encodes CSARRTGLDYGYTF.